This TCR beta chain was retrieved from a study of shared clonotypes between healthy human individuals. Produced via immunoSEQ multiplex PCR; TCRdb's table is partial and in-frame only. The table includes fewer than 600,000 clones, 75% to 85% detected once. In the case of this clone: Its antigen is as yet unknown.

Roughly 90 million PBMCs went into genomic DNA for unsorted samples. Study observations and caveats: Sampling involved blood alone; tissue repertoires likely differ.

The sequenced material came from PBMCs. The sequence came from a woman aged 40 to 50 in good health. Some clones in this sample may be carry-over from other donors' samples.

CDR3 protein: CASSVGASGRRVGELFF. The DNA of the CDR3 is TGTGCCAGCAGCGTAGGGGCTAGCGGGAGACGGGTCGGGGAGCTGTTTTTT. The chain links TRBV9 to TRBJ2-2; 10 bases fit TRBD2. Trimming at V came to 0 bases and at J to 7 bases, leaving 9 bases not matched to a gene. The CDR3 extends over 17 amino acids. The germline CDR1 and CDR2 sequences are SGDLS and YYNGEE.